The 15 T cell receptor beta chains below all came from one sample that was sequenced in a study of blood T cell repertoires in COVID-19. The protocol was immunoSEQ multiplex PCR, while the TCRdb copy is restricted to in-frame clones and leaves out a portion. Of 150,000 to 200,000 clones listed, 70% to 90% were seen once; the top ten hold under 5%. The sequencing input was peripheral blood. The source is a human donor in a cohort sampled during active COVID-19.

This rearrangement joins TRBV6-5 to TRBJ2-7, with D hard to call. Germline V CDR1 and CDR2: MNHEY, SVGAGI. The CDR3 spans 14 residues. With 0 bases removed from V and 1 base from J, the gap between germline ends came to 7 bases. CDR3 nucleotide sequence: TGTGCCAGCAGTTACTCGGGCGTATCCTACGAGCAGTACTTC. Translation: CASSYSGVSYEQYF.

This chain joins TRBV28 and TRBJ1-3; 9 bases are shared with TRBD1. The CDR3 covers 19 residues. Trimming took 6 bases from V and 0 from J; bases not matched to a gene: 15. The germline CDR1 and CDR2 sequences are MDHEN and SYDVKM. The CDR3 DNA reads as TGTGCCAGCAGGAAGGACAGGGGCCCTACCAGCCTCTCTGGAAACACCATATATTTT. Encoded protein: CASRKDRGPTSLSGNTIYF.

The J gene is TRBJ2-1, the V gene TRBV27, with 11 bases fitting TRBD2. Losses at the gene ends were 4 bases for V and 10 bases for J; bases not matched to a gene: 9. The CDR3 is 15 residues long. The germline V gene has CDR1 MNHEY and CDR2 SMNVEV (reference sequence). CDR3 protein: CASSYHIAGGREQFF. As DNA, the CDR3 is TGTGCCAGCAGTTACCATATAGCGGGAGGGCGGGAGCAGTTCTTC.

The rearrangement joins TRBV2 to TRBJ1-6; D might be TRBD1 (5 bases). Looked up from germline, CDR1 is SNHLY and CDR2 is FYNNEI. The V end lost 4 bases, the J end lost 10 bases, and 20 bases lay between the germline ends. This CDR3 region has 16 residues. The CDR3 here is CASSGLGDPGGSPLHF. CDR3 sequence (DNA): TGTGCCAGCAGTGGCCTTGGGGACCCCGGGGGATCACCCCTCCACTTT.

The chain combines TRBV6-1 with TRBJ2-1, with D unclear. The CDR3 sequence is 13 residues long. Germline CDR1 is MNHNS and CDR2 is SASEGT. V was clipped by 1 base and J by 6 bases, with 7 bases between them. The CDR3 DNA reads TGTGCCAGCAGTGAAGTGGGCCGCAATGAGCAGTTCTTC. This gives the protein CASSEVGRNEQFF.

V is TRBV4-1 and J is TRBJ1-6; D remains ambiguous. Germline CDR1 reads MGHRA; CDR2 reads YSYEKL. The CDR3 is 15 residues long. Between the trimmed V and J ends, which lost 4 bases and 9 bases, there was a span of 16 bases. CDR3: CASSRAPGIGSPLHF. The CDR3 nucleotides are TGCGCCAGCAGCCGAGCCCCCGGGATCGGTTCACCCCTCCACTTT.

The chain carries TRBV7-2 and TRBJ2-1; 10 bases fit TRBD2. Germline CDR1 SGHTA, CDR2 FQGNSA. The ends lost 3 bases at V and 6 bases at J; junction bases unmatched: 5. This CDR3 region has 15 residues. The CDR3 DNA sequence: TGTGCCAGCAGCTTTAGCGGGGGGTTTTCCAATGAGCAGTTCTTC. Translation gives CASSFSGGFSNEQFF.

This chain links TRBV10-3 with TRBJ1-1; TRBD1 might be the D (5 bases). Germline V lookup: CDR1 ENHRY, CDR2 SYGVKD. The CDR3 length is 13 residues. V was cut by 3 bases and J by 4 bases, with 9 bases left in between. The CDR3 DNA reads as TGTGCCATCAGTGAAGGAGGGGTCACTGAAGCTTTCTTT. As protein: CAISEGGVTEAFF.

CDR3 nucleotides: TGTGCCAGCAGCTCCCCCCGGGACTTCAATGAGCAGTTCTTC. Translation gives CASSSPRDFNEQFF. The rearrangement joins TRBV7-8 to TRBJ2-1; D might be TRBD2 (6 bases). V shed 4 bases and J shed 6 bases, with 13 bases lying between them. The CDR3 covers 14 residues. Looked up from germline, CDR1 is SGHVS and CDR2 is FQNEAQ.

J is TRBJ2-7 and V is TRBV27, with D tentatively TRBD2 (6 bases). The ends were cut back, 6 bases at V and 9 bases at J, with 24 bases in the middle. The CDR3 runs to 15 residues. Germline V gene sequence: CDR1 MNHEY, CDR2 SMNVEV (reference sequence). CDR3 DNA: TGTGCCAGCAGCCTCCTCAGTGCGGGACCCGATGGGCAGTACTTC. Amino acid sequence: CASSLLSAGPDGQYF.

The table lists this clone with a few counts. The chain recombines TRBV15 with TRBJ2-2, with D tentatively TRBD2 (6 bases). This CDR3 region has 15 residues. CDR1 LNHNV and CDR2 YYDKDF come from the germline V gene (reference sequence). V dropped 0 bases and J dropped 5 bases, with 10 bases sitting between them. The CDR3 loop is CATSRETSSTGELFF. For the CDR3, the DNA is TGTGCCACCAGCAGAGAGACTAGTTCTACCGGGGAGCTGTTTTTT.

This chain uses TRBV4-3 with TRBJ2-1, with 9 bases that match TRBD1. The length of the CDR3 is 18 residues. V lost 2 bases to trimming and J lost 3 bases; unmatched junction nucleotides: 11. Per the germline V gene, CDR1 is LGHNA and CDR2 is YSLEER. This CDR3 reads CASSQSRRGTGHYNEQFF. DNA for the CDR3: TGCGCCAGCAGCCAATCACGAAGAGGGACAGGGCACTACAATGAGCAGTTCTTC.

This clone was seen just once. This chain links TRBV5-1 with TRBJ2-1, with TRBD2 identical over 8 bases. The J segment lost 0 bases and the V segment lost 1 base, leaving 3 bases of the junction unmatched. The CDR3 has 16 residues. Germline V gene sequence: CDR1 SGHRS, CDR2 YFSETQ. The CDR3 DNA follows: TGCGCCAGCAGCTTGAGGAGCGGGGGCTCCTACAATGAGCAGTTCTTC. Its translation: CASSLRSGGSYNEQFF. The complete variable domain, with remaining parts taken from reference TRBV5-1 and TRBJ2-1, reads KAGVTQTPRYLIKTRGQQVTLSCSPISGHRSVSWYQQTPGQGLQFLFEYFSETQRNKGNFPGRFSGRQFSNSRSEMNVSTLELGDSALYLCASSLRSGGSYNEQFFGPGTRLTVL.

The chain couples TRBV7-2 to TRBJ2-5; 9 bases are a match to TRBD1. Per the germline V gene, CDR1 is SGHTA and CDR2 is FQGNSA. Unmatched junction bases numbered 8, after V lost 1 base and J lost 5 bases. The CDR3 length is 16 residues. The DNA for the CDR3 is TGTGCCAGCAGCTTAGGGGCACAGGGGGCGCGGGAGACCCAGTACTTC. Translated: CASSLGAQGARETQYF.

In this sample, this clone turned up once. The chain uses TRBV3-1 (or the pseudogene TRBV3-2) and TRBJ2-7; no definite D call. Germline V gene lookup returns CDR1 LGHDT and CDR2 YNNKEL (reference sequence). Trimming took off 0 bases at V and 4 bases at J, with 10 bases between the two ends. The CDR3 has 14 residues. The CDR3 DNA is TGTGCCAGCAGCCAAGATCCTAGTATATACGAGCAGTACTTC. Its translation: CASSQDPSIYEQYF.